Described below is a single TCR beta chain sequence and its context. Its cognate antigen is unknown. The CDR3 extends over 15 amino acids. The ends were cut back, 0 bases at V and 5 bases at J, with 13 bases in the middle. Germline assignment: CDR1 SGHAT and CDR2 FQNNGV. Primers included in the PCR were 60 Vbeta and 13 Jbeta primers. Profiled with immunoSEQ multiplex PCR; TCRdb holds only in-frame clones, not every one. The sample lists 100,000 to 150,000 clones, 80% to 90% occurring once. The entry originates in a study of cytomegalovirus exposure and HLA in healthy donors. Study outcomes and limitations: Roughly uniform sequencing depth across donors was assumed, possibly incorrectly.

Sequenced: PBMCs. V usage is TRBV11-2 and J usage is TRBJ1-2; D ambiguous. The source of this sequence is a woman younger than 45 in good health and CMV-seronegative. Here the CDR3 DNA reads TGTGCCAGCAGCTTAGATTCTTTCGCTATTTATGGCTACACCTTC. Encoded protein: CASSLDSFAIYGYTF.